The 6 T cell receptor beta chains in this list originate from one sample, sequenced in a study of T cells in Graves' hyperthyroidism and ophthalmopathy. It was RNA transcripts that yielded the amplified TCR beta CDR3 regions. TCR CDR3 regions were first amplified by RT-PCR with HTBI primers. TCRdb redid the calling of the multiplex PCR reads with MiXCR, one entry per CDR3 protein. Altogether around 350,000 distinct CDR3 sequences are present, about 18% being singletons, with the ten largest covering 30% to 35%. The sample was blood. The receptors shown here come from a woman in her twenties or thirties with Graves' hyperthyroidism that later progressed to Graves' ophthalmopathy.

At least ten counts were recorded for this clonotype. The chain links TRBV6-2 or TRBV6-3 to TRBJ2-7; D uncertain. In germline, CDR1 is MNHEY, CDR2 SVGEGT. This CDR3 has 11 amino acids. V lost 8 bases, J lost 3 bases, and 8 bases lay in between. The CDR3 coding sequence is TGTGCCAGCGGAGCAGACTACGAGCAGTACTTC. Its protein product is CASGADYEQYF.

The V call is TRBV5-5, the J call TRBJ1-6; 9 nucleotides match TRBD1. V dropped 5 bases and J dropped 7; count of bases not matched to a gene: 7. Germline assignment: CDR1 SGHKS and CDR2 YYEKEE (reference sequence). The CDR3 is made up of 15 amino acids. In DNA, the CDR3 is TGTGCCAGCAGGAACGAGACAGGGGGGAATTCACCCCTCCACTTT. The encoded protein is CASRNETGGNSPLHF.

This clonotype was counted many times. V usage is TRBV18 and J usage is TRBJ2-5, with D tentatively TRBD2 (6 bases). Trimming removed 5 bases from V and 1 base from J, with 11 bases in between. Germline loops: CDR1 KGHSH, CDR2 LQKENI. This CDR3 is built from 14 residues. Here the CDR3 reads CASSIAALQETQYF. The CDR3 coding sequence is TGTGCCAGCTCAATAGCGGCCCTCCAAGAGACCCAGTACTTC. Filled out from reference TRBV18 and TRBJ2-5, the complete variable domain reads NAGVMQNPRHLVRRRGQEARLRCSPMKGHSHVYWYRQLPEEGLKFMVYLQKENIIDESGMPKERFSAEFPKEGPSILRIQQVVRGDSAAYFCASSIAALQETQYFGPGTRLLVL.

This clonotype came up many times. V gene TRBV28 combines with J gene TRBJ1-2, with TRBD1 matching over 8 bases. This CDR3 is 17 amino acids long. CDR1 is MDHEN, CDR2 SYDVKM, per germline. V dropped 11 bases and J dropped 7; count of bases not matched to a gene: 24. The CDR3 is CACYISQGAFLGGGYTF. The CDR3 DNA reads as TGTGCCTGCTATATTAGCCAGGGGGCCTTCCTTGGAGGTGGCTACACCTTC.

In its sample, this clonotype was seen a few times. V and J are TRBV7-9 and TRBJ2-5; perhaps TRBD1 as D (6 bases). The germline V gene has CDR1 SEHNR and CDR2 FQNEAQ (reference sequence). The CDR3 extends over 17 amino acids. Trimming shortened V by 3 bases and J by 0 bases, and 17 bases separated the two germline ends. The CDR3 nucleotides are TGTGCCAGCAGCTTCATGGTGGCTGGGGGCTACCAAGAGACCCAGTACTTC. It encodes CASSFMVAGGYQETQYF.

In this sample, this clonotype turned up a few times. J is TRBJ2-7 and V is TRBV9; D remains unclear. Trimming left V 3 bases short and J 2 bases short, with 15 bases between. In germline, CDR1 is SGDLS, CDR2 YYNGEE. The CDR3 extends over 15 amino acids. The DNA for the CDR3 is TGTGCCAGCAGCGAGGAGATTCCACCTGCCTACGAGCAGTACTTC. Its translation: CASSEEIPPAYEQYF. Supplemented by reference TRBV9 and TRBJ2-7, the full variable domain reads DSGVTQTPKHLITATGQRVTLRCSPRSGDLSVYWYQQSLDQGLQFLIQYYNGEERAKGNILERFSAQQFPDLHSELNLSSLELGDSALYFCASSEEIPPAYEQYFGPGTRLTVT.